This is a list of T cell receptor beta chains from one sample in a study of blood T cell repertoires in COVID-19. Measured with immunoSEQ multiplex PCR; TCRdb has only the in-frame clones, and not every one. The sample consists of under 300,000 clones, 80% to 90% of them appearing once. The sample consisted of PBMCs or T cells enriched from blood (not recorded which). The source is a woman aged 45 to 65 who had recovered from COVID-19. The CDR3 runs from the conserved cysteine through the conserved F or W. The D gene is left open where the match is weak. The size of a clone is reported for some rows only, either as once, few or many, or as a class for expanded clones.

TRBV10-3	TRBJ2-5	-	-	CAIRATGSVAETQYF	TGTGCCATCAGGGCGACAGGTTCTGTGGCGGAGACCCAGTACTTC
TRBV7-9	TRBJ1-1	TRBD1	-	CASSFQPGQGANTEAFF	TGTGCCAGCAGCTTCCAGCCGGGACAGGGTGCTAACACTGAAGCTTTCTTT
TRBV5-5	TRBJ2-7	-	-	CASSLGQKSYEQYF	TGTGCCAGCAGCTTGGGACAGAAATCCTACGAGCAGTACTTC
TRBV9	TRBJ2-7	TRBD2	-	CASSVDPAGTYEQYF	TGTGCCAGCAGCGTAGACCCAGCGGGAACCTACGAGCAGTACTTC
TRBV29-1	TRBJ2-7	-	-	CSVVRPGTYEQYF	TGCAGCGTTGTTCGGCCAGGGACCTACGAGCAGTACTTC
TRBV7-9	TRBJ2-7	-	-	CASSFRGTYEQYF	TGTGCCAGCAGCTTTCGGGGAACCTACGAGCAGTACTTC
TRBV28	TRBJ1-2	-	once	CASSLAGRGYGYTF	TGTGCCAGCAGTTTGGCAGGGCGAGGCTATGGCTACACCTTC
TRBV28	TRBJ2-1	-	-	CASSLSRTVWVEQFF	TGTGCCAGCAGTTTATCCCGGACAGTATGGGTTGAGCAGTTCTTC
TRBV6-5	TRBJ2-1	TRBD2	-	CASSYIAGVAYNEQFF	TGTGCCAGCAGTTACATTGCGGGAGTGGCCTACAATGAGCAGTTCTTC
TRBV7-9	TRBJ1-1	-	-	CASSLESVRGYGTEAFF	TGTGCCAGCAGCTTAGAGTCCGTTAGAGGGTATGGCACTGAAGCTTTCTTT
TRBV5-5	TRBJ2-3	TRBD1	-	CASSIGQGVTDTQYF	TGTGCCAGCAGCATCGGACAGGGGGTCACAGATACGCAGTATTTT
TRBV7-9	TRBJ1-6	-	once	CASSLAGNSPLHF	TGTGCCAGCAGCTTAGCCGGGAATTCACCCCTCCACTTT
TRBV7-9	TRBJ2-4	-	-	CASSLVSQGNIQYF	TGTGCCAGCAGCTTAGTGTCCCAGGGGAACATTCAGTACTTC
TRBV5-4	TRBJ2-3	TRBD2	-	CASSWGLAGALVPDTQYF	TGTGCCAGCAGCTGGGGACTAGCGGGAGCCCTAGTCCCAGATACGCAGTATTTT
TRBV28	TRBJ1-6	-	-	CASSLSAGPRNSPLHF	TGTGCCAGCAGTTTAAGCGCAGGGCCAAGGAATTCACCCCTCCACTTT
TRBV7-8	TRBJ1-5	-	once	CASSEGRNQPQHF	TGTGCCAGCTCGGAGGGGCGAAATCAGCCCCAGCATTTT
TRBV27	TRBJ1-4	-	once	CASSSSRGLSEKLFF	TGTGCCAGCAGTTCGTCGCGGGGGCTGAGTGAAAAACTGTTTTTT
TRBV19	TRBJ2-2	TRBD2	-	CASLPNGRYSGELFF	TGTGCCAGTCTACCCAACGGGAGGTATTCCGGGGAGCTGTTTTTT
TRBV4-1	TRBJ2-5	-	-	CASSQEGGAPGAQYF	TGCGCCAGCAGCCAAGAAGGAGGGGCCCCCGGGGCCCAGTACTTC
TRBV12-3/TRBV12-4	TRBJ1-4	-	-	CASRPGVAEKLFF	TGTGCCAGCAGGCCGGGGGTCGCTGAAAAACTGTTTTTT
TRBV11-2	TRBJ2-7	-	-	CASSLGEQDLLRHEQYF	TGTGCCAGCAGCTTAGGGGAACAGGACCTGCTAAGGCACGAGCAGTACTTC
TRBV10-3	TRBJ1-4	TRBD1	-	CAISDGQGLDEKLFF	TGTGCCATCAGTGACGGACAGGGGCTAGATGAAAAACTGTTTTTT
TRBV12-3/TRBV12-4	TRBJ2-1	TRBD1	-	CASGQGATYEQFF	TGTGCCAGCGGACAGGGGGCAACGTATGAGCAGTTCTTC
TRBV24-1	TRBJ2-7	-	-	CATSGVDFPYEQYF	TGTGCCACCAGTGGGGTGGACTTCCCCTACGAGCAGTACTTC
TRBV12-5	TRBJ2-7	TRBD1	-	CASGPGTGSYEQYF	TGTGCTAGTGGTCCAGGGACAGGGAGCTACGAGCAGTACTTC
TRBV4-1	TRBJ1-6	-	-	CASSQLQGWSSPLHF	TGCGCCAGCAGCCAACTTCAGGGCTGGAGTTCACCCCTCCACTTT
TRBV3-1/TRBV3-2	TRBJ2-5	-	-	CASSAGGLAETQYF	TGTGCCAGCAGCGCCGGAGGGTTAGCTGAGACCCAGTACTTC
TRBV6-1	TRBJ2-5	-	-	CASSEMFRRQQQETQYF	TGTGCCAGCAGTGAAATGTTCAGGAGACAGCAACAAGAGACCCAGTACTTC
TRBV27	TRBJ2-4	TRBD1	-	CASSLAGGQNIQYF	TGTGCCAGCAGTTTAGCAGGGGGCCAAAACATTCAGTACTTC
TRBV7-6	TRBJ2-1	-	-	CASSLVSVNEQFF	TGTGCCAGCAGCTTAGTTTCAGTAAATGAGCAGTTCTTC
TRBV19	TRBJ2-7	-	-	CASSLSRGGYEQYF	TGTGCCAGTAGTCTCTCCAGAGGGGGCTACGAGCAGTACTTC
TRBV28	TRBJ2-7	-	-	CASSQGSSYEQYF	TGTGCCAGCTCACAGGGAAGCTCCTACGAGCAGTACTTC
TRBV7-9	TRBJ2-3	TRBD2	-	CASSSRPSGRGTDTQYF	TGTGCCAGCAGCTCGCGACCTAGCGGGAGGGGGACAGATACGCAGTATTTT
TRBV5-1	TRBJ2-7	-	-	CASSPQGSSYEQYF	TGCGCCAGCAGCCCACAGGGTAGCTCCTACGAGCAGTACTTC
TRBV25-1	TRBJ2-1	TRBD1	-	CASSPHQTGGHEQFF	TGTGCCAGCAGTCCCCACCAGACAGGGGGCCATGAGCAGTTCTTC
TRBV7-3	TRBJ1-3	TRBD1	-	CASSLLDRERNTIYF	TGTGCCAGCAGCTTACTGGACAGGGAAAGAAACACCATATATTTT
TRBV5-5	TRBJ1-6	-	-	CASSLGLGSSYNSPLHF	TGTGCCAGCAGCTTGGGGTTGGGGAGCTCCTATAATTCACCCCTCCACTTT
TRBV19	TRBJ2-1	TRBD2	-	CASSIGAGGKNEQFF	TGTGCCAGTAGTATAGGAGCGGGAGGGAAGAATGAGCAGTTCTTC
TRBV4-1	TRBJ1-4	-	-	CASSQDNGRAATNEKLFF	TGCGCCAGCAGCCAAGATAATGGCAGGGCGGCAACTAATGAAAAACTGTTTTTT
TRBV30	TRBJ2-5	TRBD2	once	CAWSLRGETQYF	TGTGCCTGGAGTTTGCGGGGGGAGACCCAGTACTTC
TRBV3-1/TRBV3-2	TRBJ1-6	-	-	CASSLSGDGGSPLHF	TGTGCCAGCAGCCTATCAGGGGATGGAGGTTCACCCCTCCACTTT
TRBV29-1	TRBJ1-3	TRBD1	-	CSVEEWQGGDGNTIYF	TGCAGCGTTGAAGAGTGGCAGGGGGGCGATGGAAACACCATATATTTT
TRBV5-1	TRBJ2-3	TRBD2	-	CASSPTSAPDTQYF	TGCGCCAGCAGCCCGACTAGCGCCCCAGATACGCAGTATTTT
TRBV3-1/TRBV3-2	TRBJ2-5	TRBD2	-	CASSTTPAGAYQETQYF	TGTGCCAGCAGCACAACCCCAGCGGGAGCATACCAAGAGACCCAGTACTTC
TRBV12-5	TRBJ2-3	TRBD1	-	CASGSDRGYGDTQYF	TGTGCTAGTGGTTCCGACAGGGGCTATGGAGATACGCAGTATTTT
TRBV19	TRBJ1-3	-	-	CASSISLMSSGNTIYF	TGTGCCAGTAGTATTTCACTGATGAGCTCTGGAAACACCATATATTTT
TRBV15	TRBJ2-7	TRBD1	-	CATSRDPRMDRESYEQYF	TGTGCCACCAGCAGAGACCCCCGGATGGACAGGGAGAGCTACGAGCAGTACTTC
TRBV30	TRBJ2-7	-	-	CAWSFRVPYEQYF	TGTGCCTGGAGTTTCAGGGTCCCCTACGAGCAGTACTTC
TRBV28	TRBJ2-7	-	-	CASSLDGSRREQYF	TGTGCCAGCAGTTTAGATGGGAGTCGCAGGGAGCAGTACTTC